The present entry profiles one T cell receptor (beta chain) with its context. The same CDR3 arises from other DNA sequences in this sample as well. In the original processing: Amplified reference gene primers provided the basis for estimating nucleated cell counts. Assay: immunoSEQ multiplex PCR; the TCRdb copy retains only in-frame clones and omits some. The V and J calls and clone size were taken over from that table, and D and trimming were inferred from the DNA. Among roughly 140,000 clones listed, approximately 79% were seen once. The sample belongs to a study of blood T cell repertoires in COVID-19. Overall study: COVID-19 samples from acute and convalescent phases originated in the United States, Italy and Spain. From T cells, B-cell-depleted T cells, or PBMCs came the material, which was cDNA or gDNA.

This CDR3 region has 13 residues. Between the trimmed V and J ends, which lost 0 bases and 3 bases, there was a span of 4 bases. Germline loops: CDR1 SGHRS, CDR2 YFSETQ. The V and J genes are TRBV5-1 and TRBJ1-5; D remains unclear. The clonotype comes from a man aged 50-60 years with active or convalescent COVID-19. Sequences were obtained from peripheral blood. CDR3 sequence reads: CASSLDSNQPQHF. The CDR3 DNA follows: TGCGCCAGCAGCTTGGACTCCAATCAGCCCCAGCATTTT.